Only a few counts were recorded for the clone carrying this TCR delta chain. Its target is not known. This CDR3 comprises 19 residues. Deletions cut 1 base from V and 0 bases from J, with 21 bases between. Germline loops: CDR1 TSWWSYY, CDR2 QGS. Sequences come from RNA converted to cDNA by reverse transcription. CDR3 amplicons came from multiplex PCR with pooled V-gene forward and constant-region reverse primers. TCRdb reprocessed the multiplex PCR reads using CATT. The sample shows about 55,000 delta-chain clones, approximately 16% of them seen only once. This specimen belongs to a study of Vδ1+ human thymocytes. Study-wide results and limits: Bulk data may be misread because of unexpected Vdelta2 sequences. Thymic TRG and TRD repertoires appeared highly polyclonal, with Gaussian CDR3 length distributions.

The sorted cells were CD3+ Vdelta1+ Vdelta2- thymocytes from alphabeta-depleted thymus. Vdelta1+ thymocyte sorts reached between roughly 96% and 99.6% purity. This sequence originates from a boy younger than two who had congenital heart surgery. What was sequenced was Vdelta1+ gamma-delta thymocytes from the thymus. Sample subset: FACS-sorted CD3+ TCRalphabeta- TCRVdelta1+ TCRVdelta2- thymocytes. The rearrangement links TRDV1 to TRDJ1; D could derive from TRDD2 or TRDD3 (5 bases each). The DNA of the CDR3 is TGTGCTCTTGGGGAACATTCCCCCCTACCACTGGACTACACCGATAAACTCATCTTT. This sequence encodes CALGEHSPLPLDYTDKLIF.